This TCR beta chain came from a study of T cells after yellow fever vaccination. Study-wide findings and caveats: The secondary response was weaker but peaked faster, day 5 versus 15. The presence of abundant clonotypes contaminating from the bulk population was possible in FACS-sorted repertoires. Clonotypes appearing in both CD4 and CD8 compartments existed, and their share was small.

Template-switching 5'RACE yielded the TCR cDNA; a universal primer site and UMIs were added in the process. TCRdb ran MiXCR on the 5' RACE reads and lists one entry per CDR3 protein. The table shows some 160,000 distinct CDR3 sequences, with 9.3% occurring only once. The CDR3 spans 14 residues. Deletions cut 1 base from V and 1 base from J, with 5 bases between. On this clonotype: Its antigen is not identified.

This sequence joins TRBV12-3 or TRBV12-4 and TRBJ1-3; unclear D gene. This specimen was CD8+ T cells sorted from PBMCs, taken 45 days after the yellow fever booster vaccination. The clonotype was recovered from a man aged 18-30 years who received the YFV17D yellow fever vaccine. The CDR3 spells CASSLVESGNTIYF. CDR3 nucleotides: TGTGCCAGCAGTTTAGTGGAGTCTGGAAACACCATATATTTT.